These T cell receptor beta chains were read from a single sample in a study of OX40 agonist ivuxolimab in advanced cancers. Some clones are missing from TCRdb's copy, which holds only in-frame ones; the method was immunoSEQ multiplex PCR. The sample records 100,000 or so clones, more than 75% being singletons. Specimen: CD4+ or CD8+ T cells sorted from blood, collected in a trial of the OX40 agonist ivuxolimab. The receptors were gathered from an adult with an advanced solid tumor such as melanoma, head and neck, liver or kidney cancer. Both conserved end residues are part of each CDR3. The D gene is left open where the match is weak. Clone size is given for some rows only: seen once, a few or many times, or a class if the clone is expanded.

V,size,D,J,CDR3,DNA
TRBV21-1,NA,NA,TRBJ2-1,CASSKNHGLAGPNEQFF,TGTGCCAGCAGCAAAAACCATGGACTAGCGGGCCCCAATGAGCAGTTCTTC
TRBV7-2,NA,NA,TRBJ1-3,CASSLSTAGNTIYF,TGTGCCAGCAGCTTGAGCACAGCTGGAAACACCATATATTTT
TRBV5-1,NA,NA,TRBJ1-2,CASSLAGADGYTF,TGCGCCAGCAGCTTGGCGGGGGCGGATGGCTACACCTTC
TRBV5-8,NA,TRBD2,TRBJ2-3,CASSVTSGGTDTQYF,TGTGCCAGCAGCGTAACTAGCGGGGGCACAGATACGCAGTATTTT
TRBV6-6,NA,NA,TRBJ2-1,CASSYSADHYNEQFF,TGTGCCAGCAGTTACTCCGCAGACCACTACAATGAGCAGTTCTTC
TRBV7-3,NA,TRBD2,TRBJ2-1,CASSVRLAGVNEQFF,TGTGCCAGCAGCGTTCGATTAGCGGGAGTCAATGAGCAGTTCTTC
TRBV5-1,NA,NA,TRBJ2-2,CASSPPDSANTGELFF,TGCGCCAGCAGCCCCCCGGACAGCGCGAACACCGGGGAGCTGTTTTTT
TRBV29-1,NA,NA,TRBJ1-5,CSVESGGGQPQHF,TGCAGCGTTGAATCCGGGGGTGGACAGCCCCAGCATTTT
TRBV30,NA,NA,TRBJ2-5,CAWSAGTWKETQYF,TGTGCCTGGAGTGCTGGGACTTGGAAAGAGACCCAGTACTTC
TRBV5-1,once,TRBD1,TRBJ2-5,CASSLLDRETQYF,TGCGCCAGCAGCTTGCTGGACAGGGAGACCCAGTACTTC
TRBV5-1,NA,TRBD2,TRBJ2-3,CASSLGLAGLSTDTQYF,TGCGCCAGCAGCTTGGGACTAGCGGGGTTAAGCACAGATACGCAGTATTTT
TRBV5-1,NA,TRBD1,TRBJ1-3,CASSASTGTGGRNTIYF,TGCGCCAGCAGCGCATCAACCGGGACAGGGGGAAGAAACACCATATATTTT
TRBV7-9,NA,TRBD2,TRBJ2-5,CASSLQGLAGGRETQYF,TGTGCCAGCAGCTTACAGGGACTAGCGGGAGGAAGGGAGACCCAGTACTTC
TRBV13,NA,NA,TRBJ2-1,CASSLQTETYNEQFF,TGTGCCAGCAGCTTGCAGACTGAGACCTACAATGAGCAGTTCTTC
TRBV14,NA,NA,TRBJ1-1,CASSQVNADEAFF,TGTGCCAGCAGCCAAGTAAATGCGGATGAAGCTTTCTTT
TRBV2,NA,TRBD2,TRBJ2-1,CASRAGLAGSEQFF,TGTGCCAGCAGGGCAGGACTAGCGGGATCTGAGCAGTTCTTC
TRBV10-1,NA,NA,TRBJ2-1,CASSGPGNEQFF,TGCGCCAGCAGCGGACCTGGCAATGAGCAGTTCTTC
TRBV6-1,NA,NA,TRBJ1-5,CASSEHQPQHF,TGTGCCAGCAGTGAACATCAGCCCCAGCATTTT
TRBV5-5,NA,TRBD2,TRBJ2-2,CASTRRGLAGTGELFF,TGTGCCAGCACTCGTAGAGGGCTAGCGGGAACCGGGGAGCTGTTTTTT
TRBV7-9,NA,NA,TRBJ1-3,CASSQDRSMAGNTIYF,TGTGCCAGCAGCCAGGACCGGTCTATGGCTGGAAACACCATATATTTT
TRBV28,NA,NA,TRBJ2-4,CASSTSREYVAKNIQYF,TGTGCCAGCAGTACCAGTAGGGAATACGTAGCCAAAAACATTCAGTACTTC
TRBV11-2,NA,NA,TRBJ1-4,CASSFSGGVSEKLFF,TGTGCCAGCAGCTTTAGCGGGGGCGTTAGTGAAAAACTGTTTTTT
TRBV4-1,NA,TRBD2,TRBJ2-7,CASSETGTSVYEQYF,TGCGCCAGCAGCGAAACCGGGACTAGCGTCTACGAGCAGTACTTC
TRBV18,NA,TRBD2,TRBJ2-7,CASSPGTSDAYEQYF,TGTGCCAGCTCCCCAGGGACTAGCGACGCCTACGAGCAGTACTTC
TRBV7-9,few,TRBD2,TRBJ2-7,CASSLALAGGTEQYF,TGTGCCAGCAGCTTAGCCCTAGCGGGAGGAACCGAGCAGTACTTC
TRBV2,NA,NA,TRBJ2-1,CASSQIRGSYNEQFF,TGTGCCAGCAGCCAGATCAGGGGCTCCTACAATGAGCAGTTCTTC
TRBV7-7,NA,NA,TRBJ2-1,CASSLGGTGNEQFF,TGTGCTAGCAGCTTAGGCGGGACGGGGAATGAGCAGTTCTTC
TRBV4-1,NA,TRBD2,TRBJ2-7,CASSRAGSSGYEQYF,TGCGCCAGCAGCCGGGCCGGGTCTAGCGGCTACGAGCAGTACTTC
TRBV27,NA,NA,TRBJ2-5,CASSLFGKETQYF,TGTGCCAGCAGTTTATTCGGTAAAGAGACCCAGTACTTC
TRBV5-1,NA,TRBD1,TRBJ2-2,CASSFGTANTGELFF,TGCGCCAGCAGCTTCGGGACAGCGAACACCGGGGAGCTGTTTTTT
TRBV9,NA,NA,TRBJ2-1,CASSVAGTYNEQFF,TGTGCCAGCAGCGTAGCCGGAACCTACAATGAGCAGTTCTTC
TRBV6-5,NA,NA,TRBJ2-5,CASSYDHSEAETQYF,TGTGCCAGCAGTTACGATCATTCGGAGGCAGAGACCCAGTACTTC
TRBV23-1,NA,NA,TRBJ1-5,CASRVGEPQHF,TGCGCCAGCAGGGTTGGGGAGCCCCAGCATTTT
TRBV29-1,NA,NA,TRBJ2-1,CSVDKGRTSNEQFF,TGCAGCGTAGACAAGGGTAGAACTTCCAATGAGCAGTTCTTC
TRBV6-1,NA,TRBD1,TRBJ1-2,CASSEQGGYGYTF,TGTGCCAGCAGTGAACAGGGGGGCTATGGCTACACCTTC
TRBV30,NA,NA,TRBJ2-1,CAWPQGGMGRYNEQFF,TGTGCCTGGCCGCAGGGTGGAATGGGGAGATACAATGAGCAGTTCTTC
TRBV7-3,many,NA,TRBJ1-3,CASSPQGSGNTIYF,TGTGCCAGCAGCCCTCAGGGGTCTGGAAACACCATATATTTT
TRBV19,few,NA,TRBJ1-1,CASSIDAGRVTEAFF,TGTGCCAGTAGTATAGACGCGGGACGGGTCACTGAAGCTTTCTTT
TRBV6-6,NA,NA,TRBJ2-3,CASSRSLSGGLDTQYF,TGTGCCAGCAGCCGCTCCCTTTCCGGGGGCTTGGATACGCAGTATTTT
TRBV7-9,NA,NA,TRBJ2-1,CASSPKGGLPGNEQFF,TGTGCCAGCAGCCCCAAGGGGGGACTACCCGGCAATGAGCAGTTCTTC
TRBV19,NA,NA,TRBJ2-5,CASSTSRQGGGETQYF,TGTGCCAGTAGTACCTCCCGACAGGGCGGGGGAGAGACCCAGTACTTC
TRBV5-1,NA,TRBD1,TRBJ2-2,CASSLGRGLDGELFF,TGCGCCAGCAGCTTGGGAAGGGGGCTAGACGGGGAGCTGTTTTTT
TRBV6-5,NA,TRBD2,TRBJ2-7,CASSNSGGGYEQYF,TGTGCCAGCAGCAACAGCGGGGGGGGCTACGAGCAGTACTTC
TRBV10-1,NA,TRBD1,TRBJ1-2,CASSADRAVGYTF,TGCGCCAGCAGTGCGGACAGGGCGGTTGGCTACACCTTC
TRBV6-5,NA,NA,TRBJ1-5,CASSGRVNQPQHF,TGTGCCAGCAGTGGCAGGGTCAACCAGCCCCAGCATTTT
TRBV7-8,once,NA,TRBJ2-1,CASSLSWLATNEQFF,TGTGCCAGCAGCTTAAGTTGGCTAGCGACCAATGAGCAGTTCTTC
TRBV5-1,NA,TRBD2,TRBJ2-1,CASSLPAGTNNEQFF,TGCGCCAGCAGCTTGCCAGCGGGAACCAACAATGAGCAGTTCTTC
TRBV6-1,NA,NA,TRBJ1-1,CASTVDRNTEAFF,TGTGCCAGCACCGTTGACAGGAACACTGAAGCTTTCTTT
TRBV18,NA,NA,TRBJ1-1,CASSPGIFSFNTEAFF,TGTGCCAGCTCACCCGGGATTTTTTCCTTTAACACTGAAGCTTTCTTT
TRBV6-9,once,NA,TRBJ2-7,CASSYLGGSSYEQYF,TGTGCCAGCAGTTATTTGGGCGGAAGCTCCTACGAGCAGTACTTC
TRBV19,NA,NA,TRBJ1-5,CASSISGPQSGPEHF,TGTGCCAGTAGTATATCGGGACCCCAAAGTGGGCCCGAGCATTTT
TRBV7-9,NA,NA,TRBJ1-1,CASSLAYRASPEAFF,TGTGCCAGCAGCTTAGCCTACAGGGCTTCTCCGGAAGCTTTCTTT
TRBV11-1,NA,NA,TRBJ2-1,CASSPGLNNEQFF,TGTGCCAGCAGCCCAGGACTAAACAATGAGCAGTTCTTC